Shown below are 18 T cell receptor beta chains from a single sample sequenced in a study of T cell repertoires in cytomegalovirus infection. TCRdb ran MiXCR on the reads and lists one entry per CDR3 protein. The sample includes more than 400,000 distinct CDR3 sequences, less than 30% of them seen just once. The sequenced sample was PBMCs. The receptors come from a human donor in good health (CMV status not recorded). Some clones in this sample may be carry-over from other donors' samples.

V is TRBV6-1 and J is TRBJ1-2; D possibly corresponds to TRBD1 (6 bases). V dropped 2 bases and J dropped 6 bases, with 22 bases sitting between them. Germline V gene lookup returns CDR1 MNHNS and CDR2 SASEGT. This CDR3 is built from 17 residues. CDR3 in amino acids: CASSEWMGAPGSNGYTF. The CDR3 bases are TGTGCCAGCAGTGAATGGATGGGGGCTCCGGGCTCCAATGGCTACACCTTC.

The chain is built from TRBV7-2 and TRBJ1-4; no clear D. V lost 5 bases and J 2 bases, leaving 9 bases between the germline ends. The CDR3 is made up of 14 amino acids. The germline V gene has CDR1 SGHTA and CDR2 FQGNSA. The CDR3 DNA reads as TGTGCCAGCAGCCGGGGTTCTACTAATGAAAAACTGTTTTTT. Its translation is CASSRGSTNEKLFF.

This clonotype was recorded a few times. V gene TRBV7-3 combines with J gene TRBJ1-1; TRBD1 agrees at 8 bases. Germline CDR1 SGHTA, CDR2 FQGTGA. The CDR3 spans 18 residues. V dropped 5 bases and J dropped 0; count of bases not matched to a gene: 14. The CDR3 nucleotides read TGTGCCAGCAGCCCAGGGACAGGATCGACCCTATTGAACACTGAAGCTTTCTTT. This sequence encodes CASSPGTGSTLLNTEAFF.

V and J are TRBV7-2 and TRBJ2-6, with TRBD1 as a possible D gene (5 bases). The CDR3 sequence is 19 residues long. Germline-derived CDR1 and CDR2 are SGHTA and FQGNSA. The ends were cut back, 1 base at V and 3 bases at J, with 19 bases in the middle. In nucleotides, the CDR3 is TGTGCCAGCAGCTTAGGTGGGGCCCTCGGGTCGAGTGGGGCCAACGTCCTGACTTTC. Protein sequence: CASSLGGALGSSGANVLTF.

The sample holds a few counts of this clonotype. The gene calls are TRBV5-1 and TRBJ2-2; the D gene is possibly TRBD2 (5 bases). The CDR3 loop spans 15 amino acids. The V end was cut by 5 bases, the J end by 0 bases, with 11 bases between. Germline CDR1 reads SGHRS; CDR2 reads YFSETQ. CDR3 in amino acids: CASRWESTNTGELFF. DNA for the CDR3: TGCGCCAGCAGGTGGGAGTCTACGAACACCGGGGAGCTGTTTTTT.

The chain links TRBV5-6 to TRBJ1-1; D call uncertain. Germline CDR1 SGHDT, CDR2 YYEEEE. Trimming pared 0 bases from V and 0 bases from J, leaving 15 bases between. The CDR3 consists of 17 residues. CDR3 sequence reads: CASSLVDIRPMNTEAFF. In DNA form, the CDR3 reads TGTGCCAGCAGCTTGGTAGATATACGGCCTATGAACACTGAAGCTTTCTTT.

In its sample, this clonotype was seen a few times. This rearrangement joins TRBV20-1 to TRBJ2-1; D ambiguous. Trimming shortened V by 5 bases and J by 0 bases, and 11 bases separated the two germline ends. Germline CDR1 and CDR2: DFQATT and SNEGSKA (reference sequence). This CDR3 has 14 amino acids. Written as DNA, the CDR3 is TGCAGTGCTGATCAGGCTCTCTCCTACAATGAGCAGTTCTTC. It specifies CSADQALSYNEQFF.

The chain carries TRBV20-1 and TRBJ2-3, with TRBD2 matching over 11 bases. With 0 bases clipped from V and 3 bases from J, the junction kept 5 bases outside the gene matches. The CDR3 has 16 amino acids. The V gene's germline CDR1 is DFQATT and CDR2 SNEGSKA (reference sequence). The CDR3 loop reads CSARDKGTSGTDTQYF. DNA for the CDR3: TGCAGTGCTAGAGATAAAGGGACTAGCGGAACAGATACGCAGTATTTT.

The chain links TRBV29-1 to TRBJ2-2, with D possibly being TRBD1 (5 bases). V was shortened by 7 bases and J by 1 base, with 19 bases between the two germline ends. Germline V lookup: CDR1 SQVTM, CDR2 ANQGSEA. The CDR3 totals 16 residues. Here the CDR3 DNA reads TGCAGCGCACAATCCCTTTGGCAGGGGAACACCGGGGAGCTGTTTTTT. This encodes CSAQSLWQGNTGELFF.

The table lists this clonotype with a count of one. The chain links TRBV12-3 or TRBV12-4 to TRBJ1-1; the D gene is possibly TRBD1 (6 bases). Trimming left V 7 bases short and J 5 bases short, with 20 bases between. The CDR3 totals 15 residues. As DNA, the CDR3 is TGTGCCAGCACCCCCTCTGTGGGGGCACGGACTGAAGCTTTCTTT. Amino acid sequence: CASTPSVGARTEAFF.

This chain's CDR3 is CASSLGGLAEPVVKFF. CDR3 DNA: TGTGCCAGCAGCTTAGGGGGACTAGCGGAACCGGTCGTTAAGTTCTTC. The chain couples TRBV7-2 to TRBJ2-1; 11 nucleotides match TRBD2. Germline loops: CDR1 SGHTA, CDR2 FQGNSA. The length of the CDR3 is 16 residues. The V gene end was trimmed by 1 base and the J gene end by 14 bases; junction bases not matched to a gene: 13.

CDR3 loop: CASTPGSSNQPQHF. The CDR3 bases are TGTGCCAGCACTCCCGGTAGTAGCAATCAGCCCCAGCATTTT. The chain joins TRBV12-3 or TRBV12-4 to TRBJ1-5; D not certain. Trimming removed 7 bases from V and 0 bases from J, with 10 bases in between. This CDR3 has 14 residues.

V and J are TRBV6-1 and TRBJ1-5, with D tentatively TRBD1 (6 bases). This CDR3 spans 15 amino acids. Between the trimmed V and J ends, which lost 7 bases and 2 bases, there was a span of 15 bases. CDR1 is MNHNS, CDR2 SASEGT, per germline. CDR3 nucleotide sequence: TGTGCCAGCACCCGACAGGCCTCTGGCAATCAGCCCCAGCATTTT. It is translated as CASTRQASGNQPQHF.

This clonotype came up a few times. This chain uses TRBV5-6 with TRBJ1-1, with D unclear. Germline-derived CDR1 and CDR2 are SGHDT and YYEEEE. The CDR3 totals 12 residues. Between the trimmed V and J ends, which lost 2 bases and 7 bases, there was a span of 9 bases. The chain's CDR3 is CASSFSRDEAFF. DNA of the CDR3: TGTGCCAGCAGCTTTTCAAGGGATGAAGCTTTCTTT.

The V gene is TRBV28, the J gene TRBJ2-5; maybe TRBD2 (5 bases). Germline CDR1 is MDHEN and CDR2 is SYDVKM. Trimming stripped 5 bases from V and 4 bases from J, with 17 bases between. This CDR3 has 15 amino acids. In DNA, the CDR3 is TGTGCCAGCAGTCATCGGGGTCTAGAGGCAGAGACCCAGTACTTC. Translating gives CASSHRGLEAETQYF. The entire variable domain, with the rest obtained from reference TRBV28 and TRBJ2-5, is as follows: DVKVTQSSRYLVKRTGEKVFLECVQDMDHENMFWYRQDPGLGLRLIYFSYDVKMKEKGDIPEGYSVSREKKERFSLILESASTNQTSMYLCASSHRGLEAETQYFGPGTRLLVL.

This clonotype appeared a single time. This chain uses TRBV20-1 with TRBJ2-3, with D unclear. The V gene lost 3 bases and the J gene lost 3 bases, with 7 bases spanning the gap. Germline CDR1 and CDR2: DFQATT and SNEGSKA (reference sequence). CDR3 length equals 12 residues. The CDR3 nucleotides read TGCAGTGCTAGTGAGGTTACAGATACGCAGTATTTT. Amino acids: CSASEVTDTQYF.

This clonotype was seen ten or more times. The rearrangement links TRBV7-2 to TRBJ2-5, with 8 bases that match TRBD1. The CDR3 loop spans 15 amino acids. CDR1 is SGHTA and CDR2 is FQGNSA in the germline V gene. V lost 2 bases to trimming and J lost 5 bases; unmatched junction nucleotides: 7. The CDR3, as DNA: TGTGCCAGCAGCTTAAAGTCCCAGGGGGCGGAGACCCAGTACTTC. Translation: CASSLKSQGAETQYF.

This clonotype was seen at least ten times. CDR3 amino acids: CASSFRSGRINTGELFF. The CDR3, as DNA: TGTGCCAGCAGCTTCCGTAGCGGGAGGATCAACACCGGGGAGCTGTTTTTT. The J gene is TRBJ2-2, the V gene TRBV7-2; 10 bases align to TRBD2. Per the germline V gene, CDR1 is SGHTA and CDR2 is FQGNSA. This CDR3 comprises 17 residues. The junction had 6 bases not matched to a gene; V was cut back by 3 bases and J by 2 bases.